This TCR beta chain came from a study of beta chain features in type 1 diabetes (dated by TCRdb to the late 2010s). As for the study more broadly: Mean age, gender distribution, total cell number and subset yield were not different between patients and healthy donors. In the study, TCRB repertoires of sorted circulating CD4+ T cell subsets from recently diagnosed type 1 diabetes patients were compared with those of matched healthy donors. A total of under 120,000,000 sorted cells were examined across all samples, and RNA yield correlated strongly with the number of cells per subset. Regulatory and stem cell-like memory subsets were isolated from only 8 patients and roughly 8 healthy donors, whereas naive and central memory subsets came from all 30 or so donors. Broad study findings and their caveats: HLA sub-analyses involved small numbers of individuals, so any influence of HLA type on TCRB rearrangement remained unresolved. Shorter templates might have been favored by PCR, but patient and control samples were amplified and corrected together, so both groups would have been affected equally by any skew. Naive, central memory and regulatory TCRB repertoires appeared more similar among patients than among healthy donors. A moderate but significant shortening of TCRB CDR3 length was observed in type 1 diabetes patients in all four CD4+ subsets. Sequencing cDNA rather than genomic DNA could over-represent highly expressing activated cells, although activation and CD3 levels did not differ between groups. At VDJ recombination sites, type 1 diabetes patients had fewer insertions and more deleted nucleotides, which implies abnormalities in thymic rearrangement.

This clone appeared a few times. What antigen it recognizes has not been identified. Per-base qualities were not stored, and no clone one base away is much larger. The entire amount of isolated RNA was reverse transcribed using the High Capacity cDNA Reverse Transcription Kit, so the sequenced TCRB transcripts were expressed ones. Naive, central memory and regulatory T cell samples underwent deep immunoSEQ sequencing, averaging about 3.3 million total reads per sample. Sorted cells were lysed in RLT buffer and RNA was extracted with DNase-treated RNeasy Micro or Mini kits, depending on cell number. To prevent cross-contamination, every cell subset was processed on its own, while patient and healthy donor samples were processed together. Using the immunoSEQ multiplex PCR, TCRB sequences were amplified from cDNA into 87-bp fragments spanning the CDR3 region. Amplicons were sequenced on the Illumina HiSeq platform. Per the authors' processing: Synthetic template baselines were used to correct PCR bias computationally, reads within Hamming distance 2 were collapsed, and singletons that could not be merged were discarded. Reads were aligned to IMGT to assign V, D and J genes, CDR3 length, and insertions or deletions at six rearrangement sites. Clonotype counts were normalized to sorted cell number within each subset before computing true diversity and Gini coefficients with the tcR R package. The overlap coefficient, calculated on TCRB nucleotide sequences, was used to measure repertoire sharing. Out-of-frame TCRB sequences from naive cells were analyzed as a proxy for the pre-selection repertoire. TCRdb retrieved this table from immuneACCESS and kept in-frame rearrangements only. Not all clones are present; in checked studies, unresolved V genes account for under half, and no reason is known for the remainder. V and J calls and clone size follow that table, whereas D and trimming were derived from the DNA. Present in this sample are about half a million clones, about an eighth of which were seen just once. Clones ranked in the top ten supply approximately 0.045% of the sample.

From each donor, a single peripheral blood sample of about 120 mL on average was drawn into heparinised tubes. A BD FACSAria II and a panel including CD45RO, CCR7, CD25, CD127, CD95 and CD27 were used to sort naive, central memory, regulatory and stem cell-like memory CD4+ T cells. Every sorted population had a purity above 98%. PBMCs were isolated right away by Lymphoprep density gradient centrifugation and were stained directly, without culture. So that batch effects would be minimized, each experiment stained and sorted samples in pairs, pairing one healthy donor with one patient. This receptor was identified in a woman aged 18-29 years in good health. Sequences were obtained from naive CD4+ T cells from blood. This sample's cell subset or site label indicates: true naive CD4+ T cells.

The CDR3 loop reads CAWMAPYNEKLFF. The sequence in DNA is TGTGCCTGGATGGCACCCTATAATGAAAAACTGTTTTTT. The chain was built from TRBV30 and TRBJ1-4, with the identity of the D gene unclear. Inclusive of the bounding cysteine and phenylalanine, the CDR3 is 13 residues long. The sequence is cut down to CDR3 DNA, 39 bases in frame from base 1. Looking up the germline V gene (reference sequence) yields CDR1 GTSNPN and CDR2 SVGIG. V is pared back by 4 bases and J by 4 bases, with 10 bases lying between the germline termini.